One TCR beta chain is described in this entry. Its cognate antigen is unknown. Per the germline V gene, CDR1 is LNHNV and CDR2 is YYDKDF (reference sequence). The CDR3 length is 15 residues. Trimming took off 3 bases at V and 4 bases at J, with 13 bases between the two ends. Universal primer sites and UMIs were introduced during 5'RACE template-switching synthesis of TCR cDNA. In TCRdb, the 5' RACE reads were re-called with MiXCR into one record per CDR3 protein. The repertoire has about 69,000 distinct CDR3 sequences, about 6% of them found once; the top ten carry around 2.2%. This entry comes from a study of T cells after yellow fever vaccination. Regarding the study as a whole: Researchers noted that a small share of clonotypes showed up in both CD4 and CD8 compartments. Clones that expanded after primary vaccination mostly reappeared after the booster (96% CD4, approximately 85% CD8).

This sequence originates from a man aged 18-30 years who received the YFV17D yellow fever vaccine. The V and J genes are TRBV15 and TRBJ1-5, with D possibly being TRBD1 (6 bases). The material sequenced was CD4+ T cells sorted from PBMCs, taken around 14 days after the first yellow fever vaccination. The DNA for the CDR3 is TGTGCCACCAGCAGGACGGACAGTAAAAATCAGCCCCAGCATTTT. It encodes CATSRTDSKNQPQHF.